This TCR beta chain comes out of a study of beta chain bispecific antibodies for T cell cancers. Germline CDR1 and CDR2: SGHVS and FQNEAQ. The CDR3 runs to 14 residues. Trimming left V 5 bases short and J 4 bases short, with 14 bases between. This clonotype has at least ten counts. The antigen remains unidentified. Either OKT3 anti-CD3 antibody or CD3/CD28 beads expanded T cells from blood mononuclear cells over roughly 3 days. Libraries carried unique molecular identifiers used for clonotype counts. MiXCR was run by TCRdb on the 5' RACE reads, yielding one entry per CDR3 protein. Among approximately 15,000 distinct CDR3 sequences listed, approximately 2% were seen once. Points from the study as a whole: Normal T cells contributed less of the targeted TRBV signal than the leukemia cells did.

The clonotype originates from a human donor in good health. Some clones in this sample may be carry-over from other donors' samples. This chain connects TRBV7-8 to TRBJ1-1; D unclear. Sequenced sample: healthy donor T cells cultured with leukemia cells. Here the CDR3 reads CASSPTGPGTEAFF. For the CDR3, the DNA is TGTGCCAGCAGCCCGACGGGCCCGGGCACTGAAGCTTTCTTT. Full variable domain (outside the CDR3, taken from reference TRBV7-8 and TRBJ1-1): GAGVSQSPRYKVAKRGQDVALRCDPISGHVSLFWYQQALGQGPEFLTYFQNEAQLDKSGLPSDRFFAERPEGSVSTLKIQRTQQEDSAVYLCASSPTGPGTEAFFGQGTRLTVV.